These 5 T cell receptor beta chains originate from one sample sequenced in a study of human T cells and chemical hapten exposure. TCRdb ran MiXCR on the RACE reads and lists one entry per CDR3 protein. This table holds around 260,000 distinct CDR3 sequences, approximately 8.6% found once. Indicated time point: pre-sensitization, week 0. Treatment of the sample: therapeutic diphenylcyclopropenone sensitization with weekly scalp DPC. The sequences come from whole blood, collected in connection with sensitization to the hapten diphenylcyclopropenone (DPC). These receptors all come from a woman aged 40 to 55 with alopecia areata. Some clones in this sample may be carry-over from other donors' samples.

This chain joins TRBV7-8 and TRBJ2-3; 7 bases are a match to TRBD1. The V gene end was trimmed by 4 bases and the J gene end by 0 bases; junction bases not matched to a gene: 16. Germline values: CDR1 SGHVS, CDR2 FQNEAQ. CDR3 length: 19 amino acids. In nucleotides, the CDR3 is TGTGCCAGCAGCTCCCCGTCCCCGAACAGGGGCGCCAGCACAGATACGCAGTATTTT. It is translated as CASSSPSPNRGASTDTQYF.

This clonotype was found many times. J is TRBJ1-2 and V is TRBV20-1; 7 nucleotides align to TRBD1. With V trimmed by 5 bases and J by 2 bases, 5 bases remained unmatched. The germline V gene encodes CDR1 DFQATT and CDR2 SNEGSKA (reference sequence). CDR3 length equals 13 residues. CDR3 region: CSAHGTENYGYTF. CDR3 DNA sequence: TGCAGTGCTCACGGGACAGAAAACTATGGCTACACCTTC.

CDR3 region: CASSGSYTEAFF. The CDR3 DNA is TGTGCCAGCAGTGGTTCCTACACTGAAGCTTTCTTT. The J gene is TRBJ1-1, the V gene TRBV6-1; D ambiguous. Trimming cost V 4 bases and J 3 bases, with 6 bases left between them. CDR3 length: 12 amino acids. The germline CDR1 and CDR2 sequences are MNHNS and SASEGT.

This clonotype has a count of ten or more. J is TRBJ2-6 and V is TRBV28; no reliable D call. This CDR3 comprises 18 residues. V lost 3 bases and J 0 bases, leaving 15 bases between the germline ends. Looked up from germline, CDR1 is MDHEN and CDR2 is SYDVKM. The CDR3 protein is CASSFPPGGVSGANVLTF. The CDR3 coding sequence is TGTGCCAGCAGTTTCCCTCCTGGTGGAGTCTCTGGGGCCAACGTCCTGACTTTC.

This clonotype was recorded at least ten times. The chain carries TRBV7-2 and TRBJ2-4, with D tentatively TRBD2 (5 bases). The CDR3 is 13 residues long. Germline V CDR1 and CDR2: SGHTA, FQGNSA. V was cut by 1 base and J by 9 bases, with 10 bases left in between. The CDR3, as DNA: TGTGCCAGCAGCTTAGAGGCGAGCGGCATTCAGTACTTC. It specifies CASSLEASGIQYF.